Sequencing of this TCR beta chain was carried out in a study of shared clonotypes between healthy human individuals. The data were produced by immunoSEQ multiplex PCR, yet TCRdb's version contains in-frame clones alone and is incomplete. The table includes hundreds of thousands of clones, around 96% detected once. The germline V gene has CDR1 SEHNR and CDR2 FQNEAQ (reference sequence). The CDR3 length is 15 residues. The V gene end was trimmed by 5 bases and the J gene end by 8 bases; junction bases not matched to a gene: 10. As defined, naive CD8 cells were CD45RO-negative and positively selected for CCR7, with terminally differentiated effector memory CD45RA+ cells excluded.

This TCR was recovered from a woman aged 25 to 45 in good health. The chain employs TRBV7-9 and TRBJ1-2; 11 nucleotides match TRBD1. Sequenced sample: naive CD8+ T cells sorted from blood. For the CDR3, the DNA is TGTGCCAGCAGCCCCCCGGACAGGGGGCTTGGCGGCTACACCTTC. Translated, it gives CASSPPDRGLGGYTF.